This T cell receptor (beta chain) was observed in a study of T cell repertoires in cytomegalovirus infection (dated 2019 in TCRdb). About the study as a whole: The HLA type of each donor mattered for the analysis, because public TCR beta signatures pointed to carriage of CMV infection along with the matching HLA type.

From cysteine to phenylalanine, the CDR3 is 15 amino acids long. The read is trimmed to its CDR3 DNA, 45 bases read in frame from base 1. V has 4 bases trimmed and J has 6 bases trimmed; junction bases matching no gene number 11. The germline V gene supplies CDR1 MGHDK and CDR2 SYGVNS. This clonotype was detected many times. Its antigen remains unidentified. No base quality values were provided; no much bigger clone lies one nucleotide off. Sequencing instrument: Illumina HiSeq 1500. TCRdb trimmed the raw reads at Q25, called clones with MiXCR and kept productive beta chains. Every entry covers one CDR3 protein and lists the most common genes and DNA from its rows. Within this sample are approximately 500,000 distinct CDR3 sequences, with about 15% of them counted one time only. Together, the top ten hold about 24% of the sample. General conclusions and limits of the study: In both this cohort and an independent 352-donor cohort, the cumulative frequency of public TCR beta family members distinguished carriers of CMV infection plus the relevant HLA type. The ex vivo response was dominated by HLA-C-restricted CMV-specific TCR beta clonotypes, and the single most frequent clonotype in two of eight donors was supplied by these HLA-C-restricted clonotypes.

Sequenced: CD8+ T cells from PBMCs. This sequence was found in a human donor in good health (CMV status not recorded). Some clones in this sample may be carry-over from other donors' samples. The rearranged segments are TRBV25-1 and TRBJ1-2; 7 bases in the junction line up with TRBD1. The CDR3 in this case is CASSGAGGRKDGYTF. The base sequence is TGTGCCAGCAGTGGGGCAGGGGGAAGAAAGGATGGCTACACCTTC.